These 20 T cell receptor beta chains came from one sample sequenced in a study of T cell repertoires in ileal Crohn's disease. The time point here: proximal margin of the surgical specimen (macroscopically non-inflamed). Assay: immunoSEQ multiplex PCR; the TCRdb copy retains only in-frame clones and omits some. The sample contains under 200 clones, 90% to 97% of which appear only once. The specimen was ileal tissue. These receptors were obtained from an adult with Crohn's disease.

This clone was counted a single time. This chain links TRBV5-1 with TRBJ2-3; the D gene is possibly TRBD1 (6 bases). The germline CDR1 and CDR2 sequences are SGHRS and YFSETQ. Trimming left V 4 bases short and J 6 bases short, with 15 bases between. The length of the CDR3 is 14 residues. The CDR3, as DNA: TGCGCCAGCAGCCGGTTGGGGGCCGGGGATACGCAGTATTTT. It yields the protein CASSRLGAGDTQYF.

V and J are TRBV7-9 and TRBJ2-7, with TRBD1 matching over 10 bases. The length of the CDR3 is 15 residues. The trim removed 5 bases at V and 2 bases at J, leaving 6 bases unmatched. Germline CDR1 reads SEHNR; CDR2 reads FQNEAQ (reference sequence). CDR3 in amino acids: CASSPRQGATYEQYV. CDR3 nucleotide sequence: TGTGCCAGCAGCCCCAGACAGGGGGCAACCTACGAGCAGTACGTC.

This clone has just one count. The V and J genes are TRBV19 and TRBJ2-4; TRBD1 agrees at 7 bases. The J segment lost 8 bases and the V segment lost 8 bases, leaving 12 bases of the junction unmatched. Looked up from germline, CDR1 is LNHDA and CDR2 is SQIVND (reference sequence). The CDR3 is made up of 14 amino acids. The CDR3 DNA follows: TGTGCCAGTCGGAACCGGGACAGATCATACATTCAGTACTTC. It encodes CASRNRDRSYIQYF.

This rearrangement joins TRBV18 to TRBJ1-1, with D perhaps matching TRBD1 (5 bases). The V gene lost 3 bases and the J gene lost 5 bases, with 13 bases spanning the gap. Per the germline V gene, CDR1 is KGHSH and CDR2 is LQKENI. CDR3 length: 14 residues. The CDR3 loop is CASSPPGSSTEAFF. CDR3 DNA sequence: TGTGCCAGCTCACCCCCAGGGAGTTCGACTGAAGCTTTCTTT.

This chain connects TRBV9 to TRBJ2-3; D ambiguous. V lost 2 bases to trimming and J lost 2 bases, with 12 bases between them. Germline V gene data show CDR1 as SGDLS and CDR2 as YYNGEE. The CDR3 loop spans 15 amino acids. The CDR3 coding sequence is TGTGCCAGCAGCGTCTCCGTGAGGCTCACAGATACGCAGTATTTT. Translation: CASSVSVRLTDTQYF.

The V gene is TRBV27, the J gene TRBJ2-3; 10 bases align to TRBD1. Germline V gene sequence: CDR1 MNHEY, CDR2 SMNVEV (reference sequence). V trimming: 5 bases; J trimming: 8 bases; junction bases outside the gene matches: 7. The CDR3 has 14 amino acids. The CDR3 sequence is CASSPGTGALTQYF. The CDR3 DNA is TGTGCCAGCAGTCCCGGGACAGGGGCCCTTACGCAGTATTTT.

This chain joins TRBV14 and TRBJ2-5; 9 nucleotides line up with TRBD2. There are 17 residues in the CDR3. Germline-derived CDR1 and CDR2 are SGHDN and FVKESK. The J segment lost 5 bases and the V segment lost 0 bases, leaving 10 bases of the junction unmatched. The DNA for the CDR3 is TGTGCCAGCAGCCAAGATAACGCGGGGGGGCTGGGTGAGACCCAGTACTTC. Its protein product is CASSQDNAGGLGETQYF.

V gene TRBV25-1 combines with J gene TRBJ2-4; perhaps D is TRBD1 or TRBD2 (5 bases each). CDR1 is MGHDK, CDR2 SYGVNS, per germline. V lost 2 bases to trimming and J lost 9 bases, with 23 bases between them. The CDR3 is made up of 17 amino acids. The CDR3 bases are TGTGCCAGCAGTGAAGGGCCGGGGAAGGGCGGAAGGGGCATTCAGTACTTC. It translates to CASSEGPGKGGRGIQYF.

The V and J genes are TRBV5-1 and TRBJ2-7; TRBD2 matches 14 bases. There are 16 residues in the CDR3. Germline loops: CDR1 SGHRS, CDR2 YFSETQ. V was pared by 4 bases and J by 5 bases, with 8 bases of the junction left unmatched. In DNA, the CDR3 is TGCGCCAGCAGCCGAGGGACTAGCGGGAGTATCGACGAGCAGTACGTC. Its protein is CASSRGTSGSIDEQYV.

CDR3 nucleotides: TGTGCCAGCAGTCGGGGGACAGCCTACTACTTC. Protein sequence: CASSRGTAYYF. The chain carries TRBV27 and TRBJ2-5, with D possibly TRBD1 on 7 matching bases. The CDR3 loop spans 11 amino acids. V was cut by 5 bases and J by 14 bases, with 15 bases left in between. Looked up from germline, CDR1 is MNHEY and CDR2 is SMNVEV (reference sequence).

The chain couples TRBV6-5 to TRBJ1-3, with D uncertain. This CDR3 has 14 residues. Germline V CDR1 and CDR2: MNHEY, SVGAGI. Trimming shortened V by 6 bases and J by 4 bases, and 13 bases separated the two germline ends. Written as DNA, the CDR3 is TGTGCCAGCAGCGGGTCCCGCAGCGGAAACACCATATATTTT. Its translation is CASSGSRSGNTIYF.

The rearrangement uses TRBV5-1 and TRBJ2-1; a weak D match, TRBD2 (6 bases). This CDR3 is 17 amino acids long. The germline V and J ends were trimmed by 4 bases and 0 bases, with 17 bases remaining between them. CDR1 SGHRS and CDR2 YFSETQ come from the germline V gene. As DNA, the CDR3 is TGCGCCAGCAGCCCCACGGGGCGGGGATACTCCTACAATGAGCAGTTCTTC. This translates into CASSPTGRGYSYNEQFF.

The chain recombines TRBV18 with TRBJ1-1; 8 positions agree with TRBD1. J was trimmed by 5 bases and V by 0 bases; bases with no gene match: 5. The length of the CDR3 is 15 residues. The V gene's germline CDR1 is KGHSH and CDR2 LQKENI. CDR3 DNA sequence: TGTGCCAGCTCACCACCCGGACAGGGAGGGACTGAAGCTTTCTTT. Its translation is CASSPPGQGGTEAFF.

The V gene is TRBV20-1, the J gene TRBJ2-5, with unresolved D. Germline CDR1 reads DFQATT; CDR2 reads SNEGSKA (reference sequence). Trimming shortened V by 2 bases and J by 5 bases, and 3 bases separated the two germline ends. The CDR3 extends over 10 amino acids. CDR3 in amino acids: CSARRETQYF. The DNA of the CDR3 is TGCAGTGCTAGAAGGGAGACCCAGTACTTC.

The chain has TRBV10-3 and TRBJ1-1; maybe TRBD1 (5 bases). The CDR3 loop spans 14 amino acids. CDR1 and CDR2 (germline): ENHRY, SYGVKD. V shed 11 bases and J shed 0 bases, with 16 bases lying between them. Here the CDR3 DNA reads TGTGCCTATTCCTCGGGGGTCATGAACACTGAAGCTTTCTTT. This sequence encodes CAYSSGVMNTEAFF.

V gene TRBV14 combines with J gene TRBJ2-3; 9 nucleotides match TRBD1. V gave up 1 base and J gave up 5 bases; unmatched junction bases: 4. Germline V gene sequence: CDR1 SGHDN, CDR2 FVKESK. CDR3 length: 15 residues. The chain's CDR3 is CASSQGDRAGDTQYF. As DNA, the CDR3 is TGTGCCAGCAGCCAAGGGGACAGGGCGGGAGATACGCAGTATTTT. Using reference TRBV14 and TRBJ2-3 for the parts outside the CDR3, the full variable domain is EAGVTQFPSHSVIEKGQTVTLRCDPISGHDNLYWYRRVMGKEIKFLLHFVKESKQDESGMPNNRFLAERTGGTYSTLKVQPAELEDSGVYFCASSQGDRAGDTQYFGPGTRLTVL.

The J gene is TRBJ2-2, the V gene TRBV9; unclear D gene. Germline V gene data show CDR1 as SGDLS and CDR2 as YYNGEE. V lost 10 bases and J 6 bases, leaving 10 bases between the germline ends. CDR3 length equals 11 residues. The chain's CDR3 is CAGETAGELFF. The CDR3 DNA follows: TGTGCCGGAGAAACAGCCGGGGAGCTGTTTTTT.

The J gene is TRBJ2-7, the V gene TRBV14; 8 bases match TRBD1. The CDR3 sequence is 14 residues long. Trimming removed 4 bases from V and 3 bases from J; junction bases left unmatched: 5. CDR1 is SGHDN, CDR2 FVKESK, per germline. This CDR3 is CASSRGGQGYEQYV. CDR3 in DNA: TGTGCCAGCAGCCGTGGTGGACAGGGCTACGAGCAGTACGTC.

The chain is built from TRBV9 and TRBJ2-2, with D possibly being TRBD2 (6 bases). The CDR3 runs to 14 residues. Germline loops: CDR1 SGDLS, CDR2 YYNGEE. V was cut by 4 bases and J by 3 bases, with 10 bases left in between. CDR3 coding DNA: TGTGCCAGCAGCTCCCGGGGGTACACCGGGGAGCTGTTTTTT. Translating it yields CASSSRGYTGELFF.

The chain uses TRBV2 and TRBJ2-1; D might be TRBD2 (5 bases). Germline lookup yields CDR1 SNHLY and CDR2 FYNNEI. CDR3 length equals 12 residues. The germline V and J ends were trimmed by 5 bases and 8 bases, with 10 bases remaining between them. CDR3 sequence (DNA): TGTGCCAGCAGTTACACTAGATATGAGCAGTTCTTC. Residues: CASSYTRYEQFF. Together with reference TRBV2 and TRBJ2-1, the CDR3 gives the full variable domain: EPEVTQTPSHQVTQMGQEVILRCVPISNHLYFYWYRQILGQKVEFLVSFYNNEISEKSEIFDDQFSVERPDGSNFTLKIRSTKLEDSAMYFCASSYTRYEQFFGPGTRLTVL.